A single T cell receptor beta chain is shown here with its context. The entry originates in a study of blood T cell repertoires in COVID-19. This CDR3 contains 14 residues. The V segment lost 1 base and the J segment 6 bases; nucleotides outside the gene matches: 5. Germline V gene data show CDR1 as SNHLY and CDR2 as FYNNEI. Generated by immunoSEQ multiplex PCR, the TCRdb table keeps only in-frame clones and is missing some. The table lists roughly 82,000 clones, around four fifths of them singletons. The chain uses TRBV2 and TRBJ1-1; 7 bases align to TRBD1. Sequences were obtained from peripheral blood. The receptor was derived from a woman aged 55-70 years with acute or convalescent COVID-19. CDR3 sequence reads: CASSEDLGTAEAFF. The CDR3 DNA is TGTGCCAGCAGTGAAGACCTCGGGACAGCTGAAGCTTTCTTT.